This T cell receptor beta chain is from a study of blood T cell repertoires in COVID-19. Turning to the study itself: There were acute and convalescent COVID-19 samples, and they came from the United States, Italy and Spain. The analysed material was cDNA or gDNA that came from T cells, B-cell-depleted T cells, or PBMCs.

Original handling: Reference gene primer amplification in the assay estimated nucleated cell counts. Produced via immunoSEQ multiplex PCR; TCRdb's table is partial and in-frame only. V and J calls and clone size are copied from that table; D and trimming were computed from the DNA. Here the sample spans about 330,000 clones, almost 85% being singletons. The CDR3 is 13 amino acids. The ends were cut back, 1 base at V and 10 bases at J, with 13 bases in the middle. The germline V gene has CDR1 SGHAT and CDR2 FQNNGV. The V gene is TRBV11-2, the J gene TRBJ1-1; weak D call: TRBD1 (5 bases). The receptor was derived from a human donor in a cohort sampled during active COVID-19. Sequenced material: peripheral blood. The CDR3 protein is CASSLGGAPAAFF. CDR3 nucleotides: TGTGCCAGCAGCTTAGGTGGGGCTCCAGCAGCTTTCTTT.